These 31 T cell receptor beta chains came from one sample sequenced in a study of T-cell memory formation after mild COVID-19. TCRdb recomputed calls from the 5' RACE reads with MiXCR, one row per CDR3 protein. This sample has approximately 500,000 distinct CDR3 sequences, with nearly 25% found just once. Sample: PBMCs or a T cell subset sorted from them (not recorded which). These receptors originate from an adult woman who had mild COVID-19 (a few samples of this study predate the infection). Cell type and time point are not known.

J is TRBJ2-1 and V is TRBV6-6; 14 nucleotides align to TRBD2. CDR1 and CDR2 (germline): MNHNY, SVGAGI (reference sequence). After removal of 5 bases from V and 9 bases from J, the junction contained 6 bases not matched to a gene. CDR3 length equals 15 residues. The CDR3 region is CASSAGLAGGSEQFF. The CDR3 DNA reads as TGTGCCAGCAGTGCTGGACTAGCGGGAGGAAGTGAGCAGTTCTTC.

This clonotype was recorded a few times. The chain links TRBV7-2 to TRBJ2-3; 10 nucleotides line up with TRBD2. Germline CDR1 reads SGHTA; CDR2 reads FQGNSA. The CDR3 extends over 15 amino acids. The ends lost 5 bases at V and 4 bases at J; junction bases unmatched: 6. CDR3 nucleotide sequence: TGTGCCAGCAGCATAAGGACTAGCGGTCCAGATACGCAGTATTTT. It codes for CASSIRTSGPDTQYF.

This clonotype was detected only a few times. This chain joins TRBV24-1 and TRBJ2-2; D gene ambiguous. Germline CDR1 reads KGHDR; CDR2 reads SFDVKD. This CDR3 is 14 amino acids long. Trimming cost V 4 bases and J 5 bases, with 10 bases left between them. The CDR3 coding sequence is TGTGCCACCAGTGACGGAATAGTTACCGGGGAGCTGTTTTTT. Translating gives CATSDGIVTGELFF.

This chain links TRBV7-2 with TRBJ1-1; the D is unclear. Deletions cut 2 bases from V and 5 bases from J, with 9 bases between. Germline loops: CDR1 SGHTA, CDR2 FQGNSA. The CDR3 runs to 13 residues. CDR3 in DNA: TGTGCCAGCAGCTTAAGCTCCGAAACTGAAGCTTTCTTT. Translating it yields CASSLSSETEAFF.

This clonotype was recorded a few times. The V gene is TRBV6-2 or TRBV6-3, the J gene TRBJ2-5, with 10 positions matching TRBD2. Germline V gives CDR1 MNHEY, CDR2 SVGEGT. V gave up 4 bases and J gave up 5 bases; unmatched junction bases: 7. The length of the CDR3 is 15 residues. The chain's CDR3 is CASSFSGRSDETQYF. The DNA of the CDR3 is TGTGCCAGCAGTTTTAGCGGGAGGTCTGATGAGACCCAGTACTTC.

This clonotype has more than one count but fewer than ten. The chain has TRBV24-1 and TRBJ2-3, with D uncertain. The V end lost 4 bases, the J end lost 4 bases, and 20 bases lay between the germline ends. The CDR3 has 17 amino acids. CDR1 and CDR2 (germline): KGHDR, SFDVKD. The CDR3 loop reads CATSDTRDLISSDTQYF. In DNA, the CDR3 is TGTGCCACCAGTGACACCCGAGATCTTATTTCATCAGATACGCAGTATTTT.

The chain combines TRBV5-6 with TRBJ2-1; 13 nucleotides line up with TRBD2. J lost 8 bases, V lost 3 bases, and 2 bases had no gene match. This CDR3 is built from 14 residues. Germline CDR1 and CDR2: SGHDT and YYEEEE. The CDR3 spells CASSWTSGSHEQFF. In DNA, the CDR3 is TGTGCCAGCAGCTGGACTAGCGGGAGCCATGAGCAGTTCTTC.

In its sample, this clonotype was seen a few times. The chain is built from TRBV25-1 and TRBJ1-2; D uncertain. The germline V and J ends were trimmed by 5 bases and 3 bases, with 10 bases remaining between them. This CDR3 has 13 residues. The germline V gene has CDR1 MGHDK and CDR2 SYGVNS. CDR3 region: CASSKGYDYGYTF. The CDR3 DNA is TGTGCCAGCAGTAAAGGGTATGACTATGGCTACACCTTC.

The chain combines TRBV7-9 with TRBJ1-1, with 11 positions matching TRBD1. The germline CDR1 and CDR2 sequences are SEHNR and FQNEAQ (reference sequence). This CDR3 is built from 15 residues. V gave up 4 bases and J gave up 3 bases; unmatched junction bases: 4. The CDR3 reads CASSYGQGADTEAFF. The CDR3 coding sequence is TGTGCCAGCAGCTACGGACAGGGGGCGGACACTGAAGCTTTCTTT. Looking up the rest from reference TRBV7-9 and TRBJ1-1 gives the full variable domain: DTGVSQNPRHKITKRGQNVTFRCDPISEHNRLYWYRQTLGQGPEFLTYFQNEAQLEKSRLLSDRFSAERPKGSFSTLEIQRTEQGDSAMYLCASSYGQGADTEAFFGQGTRLTVV.

This chain joins TRBV18 and TRBJ1-1; TRBD1 is a possible D gene (6 bases). This CDR3 has 17 residues. V lost 6 bases, J lost 1 base, and 21 bases lay in between. Germline CDR1 is KGHSH and CDR2 is LQKENI. CDR3 coding DNA: TGTGCCAGCTCCCCCCCAGGGGTAGATGTTGGGAACACTGAAGCTTTCTTT. This gives the protein CASSPPGVDVGNTEAFF. Filled out from reference TRBV18 and TRBJ1-1, the complete variable domain reads NAGVMQNPRHLVRRRGQEARLRCSPMKGHSHVYWYRQLPEEGLKFMVYLQKENIIDESGMPKERFSAEFPKEGPSILRIQQVVRGDSAAYFCASSPPGVDVGNTEAFFGQGTRLTVV.

This chain links TRBV5-1 with TRBJ1-3; no definite D call. Germline CDR1 and CDR2: SGHRS and YFSETQ. This CDR3 contains 15 residues. The V gene lost 6 bases and the J gene lost 2 bases, with 15 bases spanning the gap. CDR3 amino acids: CASNEGISPGNTIYF. The CDR3 DNA reads TGCGCCAGCAACGAGGGAATTAGCCCTGGAAACACCATATATTTT.

V is TRBV20-1 and J is TRBJ2-1; TRBD2 agrees at 10 bases. The germline CDR1 and CDR2 sequences are DFQATT and SNEGSKA (reference sequence). V shed 0 bases, J shed 8 bases, and the junction held 7 bases outside the gene matches. CDR3 size: 15 residues. For the CDR3, the DNA is TGCAGTGCTAGAGAAGCGGGAGGGCCGATGGATGAGCAGTTCTTC. This sequence encodes CSAREAGGPMDEQFF.

This chain links TRBV29-1 with TRBJ1-2; D unclear. This CDR3 comprises 12 residues. CDR1 is SQVTM, CDR2 ANQGSEA, per germline. Trimming shortened V by 7 bases and J by 1 base, and 10 bases separated the two germline ends. The CDR3: CSAVEGNYGYTF. In DNA form, the CDR3 reads TGCAGCGCCGTCGAGGGTAACTATGGCTACACCTTC.

This clonotype has more than one count but fewer than ten. The genes are TRBV7-2 and TRBJ1-5; D possibly corresponds to TRBD1 (5 bases). Germline V gene lookup returns CDR1 SGHTA and CDR2 FQGNSA. This CDR3 region has 15 residues. V was shortened by 5 bases and J by 0 bases, with 11 bases between the two germline ends. The DNA of the CDR3 is TGTGCCAGCAGCCCCGGGACCTATAGCAATCAGCCCCAGCATTTT. Translation gives CASSPGTYSNQPQHF.

This clonotype has more than one count but fewer than ten. V usage is TRBV5-4 and J usage is TRBJ2-7; 9 bases match TRBD2. V dropped 3 bases and J dropped 0; count of bases not matched to a gene: 7. This CDR3 comprises 16 residues. Germline V CDR1 and CDR2: SGHNT, YYREEE (reference sequence). CDR3 loop: CASSSSLAGSSYEQYF. CDR3 bases: TGTGCCAGCAGCTCCTCCCTAGCGGGAAGCTCCTACGAGCAGTACTTC.

This chain uses TRBV29-1 with TRBJ1-3; possibly TRBD1 for D (5 bases). With 4 bases removed from V and 0 bases from J, the gap between germline ends came to 13 bases. Germline V CDR1 and CDR2: SQVTM, ANQGSEA. This CDR3 spans 15 amino acids. CDR3 in DNA: TGCAGCGTTGCCCCGGGACTGCACTCTGGAAACACCATATATTTT. Translating gives CSVAPGLHSGNTIYF.

This clonotype was seen at least ten times. The chain has TRBV7-8 and TRBJ2-3, with 11 bases aligning to TRBD2. CDR3 size: 15 residues. V lost 5 bases, J lost 2 bases, and 3 bases stayed unmatched. Per germline, CDR1 SGHVS and CDR2 FQNEAQ. The CDR3 DNA is TGTGCCAGCAGCCGTAGCGGGGGGGCCACAGATACGCAGTATTTT. Translated: CASSRSGGATDTQYF.

The rearrangement links TRBV7-9 to TRBJ2-7; unclear D gene. The CDR3 is 12 amino acids. Germline V gives CDR1 SEHNR, CDR2 FQNEAQ (reference sequence). V lost 5 bases and J 6 bases, leaving 11 bases between the germline ends. CDR3 in DNA: TGTGCCAGCAGCATATCCGTTTCCGAGCAGTACTTC. As protein: CASSISVSEQYF.

This clonotype was seen only a few times. The chain joins TRBV6-6 to TRBJ2-7; possibly TRBD1 for D (6 bases). V was shortened by 2 bases and J by 4 bases, with 12 bases between the two germline ends. This CDR3 is 14 amino acids long. Germline-derived CDR1 and CDR2 are MNHNY and SVGAGI (reference sequence). The chain's CDR3 is CASSYGGMRYEQYF. CDR3 in DNA: TGTGCCAGCAGTTACGGGGGCATGAGGTACGAGCAGTACTTC.

CDR3 DNA sequence: TGTGCCAGCAGCCTACGGGACACCTACTATGGCTACACCTTC. Encoded protein: CASSLRDTYYGYTF. The chain joins TRBV7-8 to TRBJ1-2; possible D gene TRBD1, 6 bases. This CDR3 has 14 residues. Germline V gene data show CDR1 as SGHVS and CDR2 as FQNEAQ. The V gene lost 5 bases and the J gene lost 3 bases, with 13 bases spanning the gap. The complete variable domain, with remaining parts taken from reference TRBV7-8 and TRBJ1-2, reads GAGVSQSPRYKVAKRGQDVALRCDPISGHVSLFWYQQALGQGPEFLTYFQNEAQLDKSGLPSDRFFAERPEGSVSTLKIQRTQQEDSAVYLCASSLRDTYYGYTFGSGTRLTVV.

This clonotype appeared a few times. The chain has TRBV5-5 and TRBJ1-3, with D uncertain. The CDR3 contains 12 residues. Germline V CDR1 and CDR2: SGHKS, YYEKEE (reference sequence). The V gene lost 1 base and the J gene lost 8 bases, with 7 bases spanning the gap. CDR3 loop: CASSLLVDTIYF. CDR3 DNA: TGTGCCAGCAGCTTGTTAGTGGACACCATATATTTT.

This clonotype was observed a handful of times. This chain links TRBV7-9 with TRBJ2-7, with D possibly TRBD1 on 6 matching bases. The V end lost 3 bases, the J end lost 1 base, and 10 bases lay between the germline ends. Germline V gives CDR1 SEHNR, CDR2 FQNEAQ (reference sequence). The CDR3 loop spans 14 amino acids. CDR3 in amino acids: CASSFSGHSYEQYF. CDR3 in DNA: TGTGCCAGCAGCTTCTCGGGACATTCCTACGAGCAGTACTTC.

The rearrangement joins TRBV29-1 to TRBJ1-2; D gene unclear. The CDR3 has 12 residues. Trimming cost V 4 bases and J 4 bases, with 10 bases left between them. Per germline, CDR1 SQVTM and CDR2 ANQGSEA. The chain's CDR3 is CSVGMDVYGYTF. The CDR3 DNA follows: TGCAGCGTTGGTATGGACGTCTATGGCTACACCTTC.

This clonotype was picked up a small number of times. This chain uses TRBV2 with TRBJ1-5; D is uncertain. Germline V gives CDR1 SNHLY, CDR2 FYNNEI. Trimming took 3 bases from V and 3 from J, leaving 9 bases between them. The CDR3 contains 14 residues. The CDR3: CASSDREDNQPQHF. CDR3 DNA: TGTGCCAGCAGTGATCGGGAGGACAATCAGCCCCAGCATTTT.

This clonotype was counted between two and nine times. The chain carries TRBV5-6 and TRBJ2-7; 7 nucleotides agree with TRBD1. The length of the CDR3 is 16 residues. Germline CDR1 SGHDT, CDR2 YYEEEE. Losses at the gene ends were 4 bases for V and 3 bases for J; bases not matched to a gene: 13. CDR3 DNA: TGTGCCAGCAGCCTTCCCGGGACAGCTAGTTTCTACGAGCAGTACTTC. Translated, it gives CASSLPGTASFYEQYF.

The chain carries TRBV7-3 and TRBJ2-1, with unresolved D. The CDR3 sequence is 14 residues long. Trimming shortened V by 7 bases and J by 7 bases, and 17 bases separated the two germline ends. Germline CDR1 is SGHTA and CDR2 is FQGTGA. Here the CDR3 DNA reads TGTGCCAGCACCCTGAACGTAGTCTCGAATGAGCAGTTCTTC. Translated: CASTLNVVSNEQFF. Filled out from reference TRBV7-3 and TRBJ2-1, the complete variable domain reads GAGVSQTPSNKVTEKGKYVELRCDPISGHTALYWYRQSLGQGPEFLIYFQGTGAADDSGLPNDRFFAVRPEGSVSTLKIQRTERGDSAVYLCASTLNVVSNEQFFGPGTRLTVL.

A few counts support this clonotype. The chain has TRBV4-1 and TRBJ2-7; D may be TRBD1 (5 bases). This CDR3 is 14 amino acids long. Germline CDR1 and CDR2: MGHRA and YSYEKL. Trimming removed 3 bases from V and 5 bases from J, with 14 bases in between. The CDR3 coding sequence is TGCGCCAGCAGCCAGGCTGCAGGGATCCACGAGCAGTACTTC. This sequence encodes CASSQAAGIHEQYF.

V gene TRBV20-1 combines with J gene TRBJ2-1, with 10 bases aligning to TRBD2. Germline V gene sequence: CDR1 DFQATT, CDR2 SNEGSKA (reference sequence). This CDR3 region has 16 residues. The ends lost 1 base at V and 6 bases at J; junction bases unmatched: 9. The CDR3 loop is CSARGLAGVPGNEQFF. The CDR3 nucleotides are TGCAGTGCTAGAGGTCTAGCGGGAGTTCCAGGCAATGAGCAGTTCTTC.

The chain links TRBV3-1 to TRBJ1-1; 7 bases agree with TRBD1. V lost 4 bases and J lost 2; bases outside the gene matches: 7. The CDR3 spans 15 residues. Germline CDR1 is LGHDT and CDR2 is YNNKEL (reference sequence). The CDR3 DNA reads TGTGCCAGCAGCCCGGGACAGATGAGAAACACTGAAGCTTTCTTT. This sequence encodes CASSPGQMRNTEAFF.

This clonotype was seen a handful of times. The rearrangement links TRBV20-1 to TRBJ1-5, with D possibly TRBD1 on 6 matching bases. The germline CDR1 and CDR2 sequences are DFQATT and SNEGSKA (reference sequence). The CDR3 runs 15 residues. V shed 6 bases and J shed 0 bases, with 15 bases lying between them. CDR3 sequence reads: CSAQQGGNSNQPQHF. For the CDR3, the DNA is TGCAGTGCCCAACAGGGAGGGAATAGCAATCAGCCCCAGCATTTT.

This clonotype was found a few times. CDR3 sequence: CASSLALTAGRGNTIYF. The CDR3, as DNA: TGTGCCAGCAGTTTAGCGCTGACCGCTGGGAGAGGAAACACCATATATTTT. The chain recombines TRBV12-3 or TRBV12-4 with TRBJ1-3, with unresolved D. V lost 0 bases to trimming and J lost 4 bases, with 16 bases between them. CDR3 size: 17 residues.